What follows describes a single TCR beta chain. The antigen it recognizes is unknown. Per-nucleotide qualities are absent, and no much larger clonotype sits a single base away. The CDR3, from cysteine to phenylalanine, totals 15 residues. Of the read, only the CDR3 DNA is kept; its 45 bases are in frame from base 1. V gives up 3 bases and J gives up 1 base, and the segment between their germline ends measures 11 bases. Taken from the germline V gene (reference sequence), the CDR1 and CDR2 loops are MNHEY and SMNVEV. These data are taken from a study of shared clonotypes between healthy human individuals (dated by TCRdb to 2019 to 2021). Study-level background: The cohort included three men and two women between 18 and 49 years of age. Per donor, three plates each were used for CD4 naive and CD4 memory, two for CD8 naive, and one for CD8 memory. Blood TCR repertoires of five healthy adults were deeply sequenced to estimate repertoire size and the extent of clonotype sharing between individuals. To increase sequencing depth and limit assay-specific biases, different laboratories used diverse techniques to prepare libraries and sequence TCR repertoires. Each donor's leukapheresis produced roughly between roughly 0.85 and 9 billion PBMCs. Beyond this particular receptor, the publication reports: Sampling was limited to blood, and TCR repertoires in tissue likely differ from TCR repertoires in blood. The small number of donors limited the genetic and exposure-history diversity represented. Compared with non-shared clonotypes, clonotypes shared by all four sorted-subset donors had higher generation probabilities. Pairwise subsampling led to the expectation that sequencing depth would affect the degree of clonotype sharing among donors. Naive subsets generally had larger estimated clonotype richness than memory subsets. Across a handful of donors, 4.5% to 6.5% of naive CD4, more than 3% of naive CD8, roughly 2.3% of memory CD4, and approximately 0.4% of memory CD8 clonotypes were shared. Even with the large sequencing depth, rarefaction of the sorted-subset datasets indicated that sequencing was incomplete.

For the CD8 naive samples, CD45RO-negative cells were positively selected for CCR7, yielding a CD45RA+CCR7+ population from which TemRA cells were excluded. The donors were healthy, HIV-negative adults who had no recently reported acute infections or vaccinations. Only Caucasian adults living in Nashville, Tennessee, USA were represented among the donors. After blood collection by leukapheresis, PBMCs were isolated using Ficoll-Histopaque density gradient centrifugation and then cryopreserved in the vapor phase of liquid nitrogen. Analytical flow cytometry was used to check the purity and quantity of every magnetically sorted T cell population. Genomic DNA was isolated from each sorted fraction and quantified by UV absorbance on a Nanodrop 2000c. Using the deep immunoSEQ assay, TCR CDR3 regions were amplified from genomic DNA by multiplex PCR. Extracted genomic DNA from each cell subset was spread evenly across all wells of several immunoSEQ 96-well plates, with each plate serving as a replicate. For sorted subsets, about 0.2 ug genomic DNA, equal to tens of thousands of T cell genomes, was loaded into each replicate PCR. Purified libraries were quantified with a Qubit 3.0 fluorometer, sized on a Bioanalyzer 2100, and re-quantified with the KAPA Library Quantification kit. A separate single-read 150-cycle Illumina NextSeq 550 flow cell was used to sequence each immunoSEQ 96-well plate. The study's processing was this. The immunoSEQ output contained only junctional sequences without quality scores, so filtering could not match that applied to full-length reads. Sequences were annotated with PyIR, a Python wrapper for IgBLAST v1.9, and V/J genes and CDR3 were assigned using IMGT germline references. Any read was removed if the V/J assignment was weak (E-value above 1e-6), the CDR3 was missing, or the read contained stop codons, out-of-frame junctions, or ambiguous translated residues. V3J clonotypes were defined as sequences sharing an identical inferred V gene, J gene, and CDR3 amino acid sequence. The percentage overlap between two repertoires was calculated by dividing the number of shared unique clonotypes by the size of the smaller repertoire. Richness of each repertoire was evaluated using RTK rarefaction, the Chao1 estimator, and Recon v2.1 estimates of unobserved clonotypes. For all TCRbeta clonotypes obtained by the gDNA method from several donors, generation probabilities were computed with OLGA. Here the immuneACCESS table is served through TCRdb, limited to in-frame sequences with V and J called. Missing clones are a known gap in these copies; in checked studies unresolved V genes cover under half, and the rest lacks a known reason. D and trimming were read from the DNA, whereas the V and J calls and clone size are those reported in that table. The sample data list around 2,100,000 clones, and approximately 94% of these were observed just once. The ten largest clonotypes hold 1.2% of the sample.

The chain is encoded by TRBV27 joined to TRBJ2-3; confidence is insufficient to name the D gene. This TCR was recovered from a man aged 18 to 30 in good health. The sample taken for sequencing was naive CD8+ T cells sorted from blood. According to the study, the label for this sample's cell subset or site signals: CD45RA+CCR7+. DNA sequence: TGTGCCAGCAGTTTCCAGGTAGCCGGCACAGATACGCAGTATTTT. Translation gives CASSFQVAGTDTQYF.